The rows below give T cell receptor beta chains drawn from one sample of a study of shared clonotypes between healthy human individuals. Produced via immunoSEQ multiplex PCR; TCRdb's table is partial and in-frame only. The data contain nearly 2 million clones, 85% to 95% of them singletons. The sequenced sample was naive CD8+ T cells sorted from blood. The receptors shown here come from a man aged 18 to 35 in good health. Each CDR3 is given with its conserved first and last residue. A D gene is named only where the DNA matches it firmly. Expanded clones are given a class, and other clones once, few, many or no size at all.

V gene,clone size,CDR3 length,J gene,D gene,CDR3 protein,CDR3 DNA
TRBV5-1,.,12,TRBJ2-5,.,CASWVGGETQYF,TGCGCCAGCTGGGTGGGTGGGGAGACCCAGTACTTC
TRBV4-1,.,15,TRBJ2-1,TRBD2,CASSQAGTRGNEQFF,TGCGCCAGCAGCCAAGCCGGGACTAGAGGCAATGAGCAGTTCTTC
TRBV5-6,once,16,TRBJ2-2,.,CASSLAPAGPTGELFF,TGTGCCAGCAGCTTGGCCCCGGCAGGGCCCACCGGGGAGCTGTTTTTT
TRBV6-1,once,15,TRBJ2-1,TRBD1,CASSKKPDRGNEQFF,TGTGCCAGCAGCAAAAAACCGGACAGGGGTAATGAGCAGTTCTTC
TRBV29-1,once,16,TRBJ2-1,.,CSVEDGRPSSYNEQFF,TGCAGCGTTGAAGACGGGCGGCCGAGCTCCTACAATGAGCAGTTCTTC
TRBV5-1,.,15,TRBJ1-5,TRBD1,CASSLGGQGSQPQHF,TGCGCCAGCAGCTTGGGGGGACAGGGGAGTCAGCCCCAGCATTTT
TRBV6-1,.,14,TRBJ2-7,TRBD1,CASNPGQGAYEQYF,TGTGCCAGCAACCCAGGACAGGGGGCATACGAGCAGTACTTC
TRBV27,.,17,TRBJ2-5,.,CASSLLGSGGQEETQYF,TGTGCCAGCAGTCTTCTTGGGTCAGGGGGGCAAGAAGAGACCCAGTACTTC
TRBV6-6,.,14,TRBJ2-7,TRBD1,CASCLEGAPYEQYF,TGTGCCAGCTGTCTTGAGGGGGCTCCCTACGAGCAGTACTTC
TRBV7-9,.,13,TRBJ1-2,TRBD1,CASLSPTGWGYTF,TGTGCCAGCTTATCCCCGACAGGGTGGGGCTACACCTTC
TRBV5-1,.,14,TRBJ2-2,.,CASSFYPGGGELFF,TGCGCCAGCAGCTTCTACCCCGGGGGCGGGGAGCTGTTTTTT
TRBV29-1,.,15,TRBJ2-3,.,CSVELRGTNEDTQYF,TGCAGCGTTGAATTAAGGGGGACAAATGAAGATACGCAGTATTTT
TRBV10-1,.,15,TRBJ2-7,.,CASSDGVLWGDEQYF,TGCGCCAGCAGTGATGGGGTTCTCTGGGGAGACGAGCAGTACTTC
TRBV5-1,.,15,TRBJ2-7,.,CASSPQGGEGYEQYF,TGCGCCAGCAGCCCACAGGGCGGGGAGGGCTACGAGCAGTACTTC
TRBV7-9,.,15,TRBJ2-7,.,CASSLALGLHVEQYF,TGTGCCAGCAGCTTAGCCCTTGGACTACACGTCGAGCAGTACTTC
TRBV20-1,few,10,TRBJ2-4,.,CSAKMGVQYF,TGCAGTGCTAAGATGGGTGTTCAGTACTTC
TRBV5-1,.,16,TRBJ1-3,.,CASSPDLLSSGNTIYF,TGCGCCAGCAGCCCGGACCTACTGAGCTCTGGAAACACCATATATTTT
TRBV6-5,.,13,TRBJ1-1,.,CASSRGGWTEAFF,TGTGCCAGCAGTCGAGGGGGTTGGACTGAAGCTTTCTTT
TRBV14,.,19,TRBJ2-1,TRBD2,CASRNITGTSGELYNEQFF,TGTGCCAGCAGAAATATTACCGGGACTAGCGGGGAGCTATACAATGAGCAGTTCTTC
TRBV29-1,.,13,TRBJ2-1,TRBD1,CSGTGQGEDEQFF,TGCAGCGGCACCGGACAGGGGGAAGATGAGCAGTTCTTC
TRBV19,.,13,TRBJ2-7,TRBD1,CASSIGTDYEQYF,TGTGCCAGTAGTATTGGGACAGACTACGAGCAGTACTTC
TRBV13,once,13,TRBJ1-2,.,CASRRQADYGYTF,TGTGCCAGCAGGCGACAAGCTGACTATGGCTACACCTTC
TRBV11-3,.,15,TRBJ2-1,.,CASSRGRVSYNEQFF,TGTGCCAGCAGCCGTGGCAGGGTCTCCTACAATGAGCAGTTCTTC
TRBV6-5,.,16,TRBJ1-5,TRBD1,CASSYSGTGPNQPQHF,TGTGCCAGCAGTTACTCGGGGACAGGGCCTAATCAGCCCCAGCATTTT
TRBV27,.,14,TRBJ2-7,.,CASRGPDREGEQYF,TGTGCCAGCAGGGGGCCTGACAGGGAGGGCGAGCAGTACTTC
TRBV18,.,13,TRBJ1-4,.,CASSPPLNEKLFF,TGTGCCAGCTCACCACCGCTAAATGAAAAACTGTTTTTT
TRBV7-9,once,12,TRBJ1-1,.,CASSLGLDEAFF,TGTGCCAGCAGCTTAGGACTTGATGAAGCTTTCTTT
TRBV9,.,15,TRBJ2-7,TRBD2,CASSVGGTSSYEQYF,TGTGCCAGCAGCGTGGGAGGGACTAGTAGTTACGAGCAGTACTTC
TRBV28,.,14,TRBJ1-5,.,CASRTDRFNQPQHF,TGTGCCAGCAGAACCGACAGATTCAATCAGCCCCAGCATTTT
TRBV11-2,.,14,TRBJ2-7,.,CASSLAFGAYEQYF,TGTGCCAGCAGCTTGGCCTTTGGGGCCTACGAGCAGTACTTC
TRBV5-1,.,14,TRBJ1-1,.,CASSAETGNTEAFF,TGCGCCAGCAGCGCCGAGACAGGGAACACTGAAGCTTTCTTT
TRBV6-4,.,15,TRBJ2-7,.,CASSPRGRRSYEQYF,TGTGCCAGCAGCCCTAGAGGGCGCAGGTCCTACGAGCAGTACTTC
TRBV7-9,once,18,TRBJ1-4,.,CASSSNDPGHSETEKLFF,TGTGCCAGCAGTTCCAACGACCCTGGACACTCTGAAACTGAAAAACTGTTTTTT
TRBV5-4,.,16,TRBJ1-2,.,CASRPSNLRLAYGYTF,TGTGCCAGCAGACCCTCGAATTTAAGACTCGCGTACGGCTACACCTTC
TRBV6-5,.,15,TRBJ2-2,.,CASSYVLAVSGELFF,TGTGCCAGCAGTTACGTGTTAGCTGTGTCCGGGGAGCTGTTTTTT
TRBV9,.,14,TRBJ2-1,.,CASSEDSGHTEQFF,TGTGCCAGCAGCGAAGATTCGGGACATACAGAGCAGTTCTTC
TRBV9,.,13,TRBJ2-2,.,CASSLGGLGELFF,TGTGCCAGCAGCTTAGGTGGGCTGGGGGAGCTGTTTTTT
TRBV4-3,.,15,TRBJ2-7,.,CASSQESLQGYEQYF,TGCGCCAGCAGCCAAGAGAGTTTGCAGGGCTACGAGCAGTACTTC
TRBV2,.,14,TRBJ2-3,TRBD1,CASRPDRGADTQYF,TGTGCCAGCAGACCGGACAGGGGAGCAGATACGCAGTATTTT
TRBV13,.,13,TRBJ1-4,.,CASSLPGNEKLFF,TGTGCCAGCAGCTTACCGGGGAATGAAAAACTGTTTTTT
TRBV4-1,.,13,TRBJ2-7,.,CASSLGRYFEQYF,TGCGCCAGCAGCTTGGGACGATATTTCGAGCAGTACTTC
TRBV7-9,.,17,TRBJ1-2,TRBD1,CASSTQGSLSANYGYTF,TGTGCCAGCAGCACACAGGGGAGCCTCTCAGCTAACTATGGCTACACCTTC
TRBV29-1,.,12,TRBJ2-7,.,CSVVGISYEQYF,TGCAGCGTGGTGGGAATTTCCTACGAGCAGTACTTC
TRBV5-6,.,13,TRBJ2-7,.,CASSGGTAYEQYF,TGTGCCAGCAGCGGCGGGACTGCCTACGAGCAGTACTTC
TRBV7-9,.,16,TRBJ1-1,.,CASSSSLGVPNTEAFF,TGTGCCAGCAGCTCTTCTTTGGGGGTCCCGAACACTGAAGCTTTCTTT
TRBV10-3,.,14,TRBJ2-3,.,CAISQEGGPDTQYF,TGTGCCATCAGTCAAGAAGGTGGCCCAGATACGCAGTATTTT
TRBV5-4,.,15,TRBJ1-6,TRBD1,CASSLEGQINSPLHF,TGTGCCAGCAGCCTCGAGGGACAGATTAATTCACCCCTCCACTTT
TRBV27,.,14,TRBJ2-1,TRBD1,CASTKTGALDEQFF,TGTGCCAGCACCAAAACAGGGGCCCTGGATGAGCAGTTCTTC
TRBV19,.,18,TRBJ2-1,TRBD2,CASSSFLAGGSSYNEQFF,TGTGCCAGTAGTTCCTTCCTAGCGGGAGGGTCTTCCTACAATGAGCAGTTCTTC
TRBV5-4,once,14,TRBJ2-3,TRBD1,CASSEGQGADTQYF,TGTGCCAGCAGCGAGGGACAGGGAGCAGATACGCAGTATTTT
TRBV7-8,.,15,TRBJ2-1,.,CASSLQQTGHNEQFF,TGTGCCAGCAGCCTACAGCAAACAGGACACAATGAGCAGTTCTTC
TRBV6-5,.,14,TRBJ2-2,.,CASSTLLLTGELFF,TGTGCCAGCAGTACCCTCCTACTCACCGGGGAGCTGTTTTTT
TRBV7-2,.,17,TRBJ2-7,TRBD1,CASSPPYRDRGVYEQYF,TGTGCCAGCAGCCCCCCTTACCGGGACAGGGGAGTTTACGAGCAGTACTTC
TRBV6-6,few,13,TRBJ1-4,.,CASSSGSDEKLFF,TGTGCCAGCAGTTCCGGGAGTGATGAAAAACTGTTTTTT
TRBV27,.,13,TRBJ2-1,.,CASSFSGINEQFF,TGTGCCAGCAGTTTCTCAGGGATCAATGAGCAGTTCTTC
TRBV5-1,.,18,TRBJ2-3,.,CASSSTASWGFSTDTQYF,TGCGCCAGCAGCTCCACAGCCTCTTGGGGGTTTAGCACAGATACGCAGTATTTT
TRBV5-1,.,13,TRBJ1-1,.,CASSPDLNTEAFF,TGCGCCAGCAGCCCAGACTTGAACACTGAAGCTTTCTTT